This T cell receptor (beta chain) was sequenced during a study of blood T cells in healthy people across ages. This clonotype has more than one count but fewer than ten. Trimming left V 2 bases short and J 4 bases short, with 8 bases between. There are 14 residues in the CDR3. Germline CDR1 and CDR2: MNHEY and SMNVEV (reference sequence). The authors ran a second PCR of about 6 to 11 cycles using a sample-barcoded 5' primer and a J-beta primer mix. Carrying 12 random nucleotides, a template-switch adaptor labeled each individual cDNA molecule. MiXCR was run by TCRdb on the 5' RACE reads, yielding one entry per CDR3 protein. The profile shows roughly 1 million distinct CDR3 sequences, approximately 25% of them singletons. These sequences were also reported in another study, on T cells of mothers and their children. As that report states: The data showed no persistent microchimeric T cell clones.

The chain links TRBV27 to TRBJ1-4; D possibly corresponds to TRBD1 (5 bases). Specimen: blood. This receptor was taken from a girl aged 2 to 9 in good health. DNA for the CDR3: TGTGCCAGCAGTTTACAGGGAAATAATGAAAAACTGTTTTTT. This codes for CASSLQGNNEKLFF.